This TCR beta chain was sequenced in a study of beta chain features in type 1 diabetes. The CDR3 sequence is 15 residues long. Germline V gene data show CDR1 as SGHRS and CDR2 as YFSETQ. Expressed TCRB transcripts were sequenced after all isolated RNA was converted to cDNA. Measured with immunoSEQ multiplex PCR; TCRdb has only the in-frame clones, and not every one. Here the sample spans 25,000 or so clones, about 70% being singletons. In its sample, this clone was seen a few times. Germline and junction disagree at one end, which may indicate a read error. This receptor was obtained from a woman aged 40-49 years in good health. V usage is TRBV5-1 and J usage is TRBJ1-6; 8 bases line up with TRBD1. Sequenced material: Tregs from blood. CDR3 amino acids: CASSRQGSYDSPLHF. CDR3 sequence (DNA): TGCGCCAGCAGCCGACAGGGGTCCTATGATTCACCCCTCCACTTT.